This TCR beta chain was documented in a study of cytomegalovirus exposure and HLA in healthy donors. Study-wide findings and caveats: Sequencing depth roughly uniform across donors was assumed in presence/absence analyses. There were reportedly fewer N-insertions in an Asian-associated ancestry cluster than the roughly 680-donor mean, in a later analysis.

As concerns this clone: Its antigen remains unidentified.

The CDR3 sequence is 15 residues long. With 2 bases removed from V and 5 bases from J, the gap between germline ends came to 13 bases. Germline CDR1 is MNHNY and CDR2 is SVGAGI (reference sequence). The PCR was carried out with 60 Vbeta primers and 13 Jbeta primers. TCRdb's table, derived via immunoSEQ multiplex PCR, lists solely in-frame clones and lacks some. The sample lists 100,000 to 120,000 clones, around four fifths occurring once. This sequence originates from a woman aged 55-70 years in good health and CMV-seropositive. The sample comprised PBMCs. The V gene is TRBV6-6, the J gene TRBJ1-5; possibly TRBD1 for D (5 bases). DNA for the CDR3: TGTGCCAGCAGTTACGTCCAGGGAGGTCATCAGCCCCAGCATTTT. As protein: CASSYVQGGHQPQHF.